This T cell receptor beta chain was found in a study of cytomegalovirus exposure and HLA in healthy donors (TCRdb year 2017). Regarding the study in general: In an earlier analysis of around 540 of the donors, approximately 260 Gb of sequence data and approximately 120 million unique TCR beta sequences from about 180 million T cells were reported. An early release that covered about 640 HLA-typed donors contained around 300 gigabases of sequencing data and 70 million to 100 million unique TCR sequences. The genetic ancestry cluster associated with self-reported Caucasian donors included 65% to 90% of the approximately 430 genotyped donors. The study aimed to test whether cataloging public T cell receptors could reveal signatures of past pathogen exposure. Using immunosequencing, the study profiled T cell repertoires from some 670 subjects and related those repertoires to cytomegalovirus serostatus. In addition to the first cohort of roughly 670 subjects, a separate validation cohort of 130 or so different subjects was used. To predict cytomegalovirus infection status, the study brought together high-throughput TCR immunosequencing, statistical association of individual TCRs with disease status, and machine learning. In a later analysis, previously published TCR beta repertoires from several hundred donors were re-analyzed and high-resolution HLA genotyping was added so that TCR occurrence patterns could be studied. In the later analysis, no new phenotypic data were used to find candidate immune exposures; instead, reliance was placed on TCR beta sequences and their occurrence across donors. In an earlier analysis of 500 to 650 of the donors, high-throughput TCR beta sequencing was used to judge whether each TCR beta V gene segment behaved as functional or pseudogenic. Alongside the repertoire data, information on donor age, sex, ethnicity and CMV serostatus was compiled. A later genetic analysis took genome-wide SNP genotypes for 398 of the 666 donors and used that subset as a discovery cohort. Every repertoire in the discovery cohort had been generated on one and the same sequencing platform. HLA typing covered class I and class II loci at four-digit resolution. Typing coverage varied by locus: about 620-630 donors for A, B, C, DRB1 and DQB1; roughly 520 for DQA1; 606 for DPA1; approximately 450 for DPB1. Because of strong linkage in the cohort, five DR-DQ haplotypes were treated as single units for association and clustering. Among a few hundred genotyped donors of the cohort, an average of 235,054 unique TCR beta nucleotide sequences were sequenced per donor, around 20% of them non-productive.

Note on this clone: Its antigen remains undetermined. The input lacks base qualities; no much larger clone sits a single base away.

In total, 666 healthy bone marrow donors made up the cohort. At the time of sampling, all cohort members were nominally healthy, though unrecorded immune exposures were likely present. The donor was CMV seronegative and was included in the group of 352 seronegative cohort members. Each donor provided a peripheral blood sample, and peripheral blood mononuclear cells were used for TCR beta sequencing. The Qiagen DNeasy Blood Extraction Kit was used to extract genomic DNA from the blood cell samples. Broader findings and caveats from the paper: Correlated functional status among segregating V segments might reflect linkage disequilibrium, but an unknown experimental factor could not be ruled out. Most CMV-associated TCR beta chains appeared to be HLA-restricted in a later analysis, and the HLA associations seemed to be driven largely by CMV exposure. A further reported finding was that TCR beta sequences accurately predicted the HLA-A and HLA-B alleles for most subjects in the first cohort. Sequencing depth was assumed to be roughly uniform across donors in the presence/absence analyses, though that assumption may not hold. A later analysis found that HLA-associated TCR beta chains were more clonally expanded and had lower generation probabilities than equally common non-associated chains. In an earlier analysis of 587 of the donors, most TCR beta V segments were observed in productive rearrangements about 87% or about 30% of the time, broadly matching IMGT annotations. This cohort had only TCR beta chains sequenced, and the lack of alpha or paired-chain data limited which features could be detected. A later analysis found that TCR association rates varied across HLA loci, with DRB1 alleles showing the most associated TCRs and HLA-C alleles the fewest. Strong co-occurrence of HLA alleles, especially DR and DQ, made assigning TCR associations to individual alleles difficult. Because counts were too low, approximately 18 rarely observed V segments, including chromosome 9 orphons, were excluded from the earlier analysis of a few hundred of the donors. In a later analysis, more than 15,000 TCR beta sequences were associated with specific HLA alleles at a false discovery rate of 0.05. An association between a missense DCLRE1C variant and V-gene and J-gene trimming of TCR beta chains was found in a later genetic analysis and replicated in an independent cohort. In vitro tests confirmed that a few of the cytomegalovirus-associated TCR beta chains recognize cytomegalovirus antigens. A later genetic analysis reported fewer N-insertions in productive TCRs among donors in an Asian-associated ancestry cluster than the roughly 700-donor mean. Most TCR sequences were seen in very few donors, while some public TCRs were found in many individuals. A cluster of highly shared sequence variants was judged likely to be a technical artifact of the sequencing pipeline. The classifier was reported to diagnose cytomegalovirus status with high specificity and sensitivity in both the original and validation cohorts. In the study, approximately 150 TCR beta chains were listed as associated with cytomegalovirus. Some IMGT-functional V segments, including TRBV6-2 and TRBV6-3, could not be told apart with the 87-base-pair reads, so those segments were excluded. Immune exposure information for the cohort was limited to CMV serostatus. In a later analysis, several top co-occurrence clusters were reported to appear linked to parvovirus B19, influenza, CMV and Epstein-Barr virus. Because some donors lacked HLA typing at each locus, the association tests relied only on the typed subset. According to the authors, the approach could potentially be generalized to other disease states and immunological phenotypes.

For CDR1 and CDR2, the germline V gene (reference sequence) lists MNHEY and SMNVEV. From cysteine to phenylalanine, the CDR3 is 12 amino acids long. Here the CDR3 DNA is all that survives: 36 bases in frame from base 1. Germline trimming: 8 bases from V, 7 bases from J; junction bases outside gene matches: 7. Library preparation employed the immunoSEQ multiplex PCR assay. For the multiplex PCR, a mixture combining 60 forward primers for TCR Vbeta segments and 13 reverse primers for TCR Jbeta segments was used. The CDR3 region of rearranged TCR beta genes was amplified from genomic DNA by a multiplex PCR assay. On the Illumina HiSeq System, the amplified TCR beta libraries were sequenced as 87-base-pair reads. The original methods were these. Across the 500 to 700 repertoires, a later analysis counted about 81 million unique TCR beta chains, 9.5 million to 12 million of which were shared by at least two donors. Raw reads were error-corrected and collapsed into unique sequences by a nearest-neighbor algorithm in which closely related sequences were merged to remove PCR and sequencing errors. To assign V, D and J gene segments, CDR3 sequences were aligned to IMGT reference sequences. For a sequence to be retained, a match of at least six nucleotides was required to both a V gene segment and a J gene segment. A rearrangement counted as productive if the CDR3 had no stop codons and remained in frame with V and J, and every other rearrangement counted as non-productive. CDR3 was defined by IMGT convention, running from the second conserved V-encoded cysteine to the conserved J-encoded phenylalanine. The earlier analysis of about 590 of the donors excluded sequences that lacked an unambiguous match to a single V gene segment. An earlier analysis of a few hundred of the donors called V segments functional above 56.7% productive rearrangements and segregating when the between-donor standard deviation exceeded 5%. A statistical classification framework was built to diagnose cytomegalovirus status from the catalog of TCR beta chain sequences. In a later analysis, TCR nucleotide sequences were compared against IMGT/GENE-DB human TR gene sequences so that V and J genes could be assigned. A later analysis assigned CDR3 sequences and most-parsimonious VDJ recombination scenarios with the TCRdist pipeline. In a later analysis, each TCR beta chain was defined by its CDR3 amino acid sequence together with its V-gene family, and reads lacking a unique V-gene family were excluded. A later analysis removed several hundred highly shared, low-generation-probability nucleotide sequences to deal with suspected cross-contamination and a sequencing artifact. For each public chain, a later analysis derived a clonal expansion index from normalized ranks of inferred template counts within each repertoire. In a later analysis, generation probabilities were computed with a VDJ recombination model fitted to out-of-frame rearrangements, and the resulting probabilities were checked against IGoR. In a later analysis, hypergeometric tests were used to score TCR-TCR, TCR-HLA and TCR-CMV co-occurrence, with a repertoire-size bias correction applied to TCR pairs. To estimate false discovery rates, a later analysis permuted the HLA or CMV assignments 20 times. A later analysis grouped co-occurring TCRs with DBSCAN, adding TCRdist sequence similarity when clustering within HLA-allele-positive subsets. Repertoires with fewer than 30,000 or more than 120,000 public chains, plus five repertoires with anomalous nucleotide sharing, were excluded from co-occurrence clustering. TCRdb retrieved this table from immuneACCESS and kept in-frame rearrangements only. Not all clones are present; in checked studies, unresolved V genes account for under half, and no reason is known for the remainder. For V, J and clone size, that table is used; D and trimming come from the DNA. In this sample the table shows about 130,000 clones, roughly 85% of which occur a single time. Of the sample, about 1% falls within the top ten clones.

The clonotype was recovered from a boy aged 5-17 years in good health and CMV-seronegative. The material sequenced was PBMCs. The chain was built from TRBV27 and TRBJ1-1; 7 central nucleotides agree with TRBD1. The CDR3 protein: CASRDRVGEAFF. DNA sequence: TGTGCCAGCCGAGACAGGGTTGGTGAAGCTTTCTTT.